The clone carrying this T cell receptor beta chain came up a few times. Its antigen is unknown. Germline V gene lookup returns CDR1 GTSNPN and CDR2 SVGIG (reference sequence). This CDR3 has 15 amino acids. The V gene lost 0 bases and the J gene lost 1 base, with 9 bases spanning the gap. The source of the sample is a study of cytomegalovirus exposure and HLA in healthy donors. A multiplex PCR was run with 60 Vbeta primers and 13 Jbeta primers. Repertoires were generated with immunoSEQ multiplex PCR, while TCRdb's copy carries only in-frame clones and drops some. The sample lists about 120,000 clones; roughly 9% were seen once. Study-level points and caveats: Common viral pathogens seemed to be connected with several of the most significant clusters, according to a later analysis.

The chain has TRBV30 and TRBJ1-4; D is unclear. The sample comprised PBMCs. This receptor was taken from a woman between 40 and 55 years old in good health and CMV-seropositive. CDR3 nucleotide sequence: TGTGCCTGGAGTGTACCCGGACTAACTAATGAAAAACTGTTTTTT. The encoded protein is CAWSVPGLTNEKLFF.